This TCR beta chain derives from a study of cytomegalovirus exposure and HLA in healthy donors. The study, taken as a whole, reports: Most CMV-associated TCR beta chains appeared HLA-restricted in a later analysis. In a later analysis, several top co-occurrence clusters appeared linked to parvovirus B19, influenza, CMV and Epstein-Barr virus. Fewer N-insertions (relative to the 666-donor mean) were reportedly seen in an Asian-associated ancestry cluster in a later analysis.

Details on this clone: Its antigen is unidentified. Other nucleotide sequences in the sample specify the same CDR3.

The PCR used 60 Vbeta and 13 Jbeta primers. The repertoire was sequenced with immunoSEQ multiplex PCR; TCRdb's copy has only in-frame clones and lacks some. The repertoire holds 75,000 to 80,000 clones, with around 81% as singletons. Trimming shortened V by 4 bases and J by 0 bases, and 14 bases separated the two germline ends. The V gene's germline CDR1 is SGDLS and CDR2 YYNGEE. The CDR3 contains 15 residues. This chain links TRBV9 with TRBJ2-7; D might be TRBD1 (5 bases). Sequenced input: PBMCs. The receptor was derived from a man aged 35 to 55 in good health and CMV-seronegative. The CDR3 sequence: CASSFSDKNSYEQYF. As DNA, the CDR3 is TGTGCCAGCAGCTTCTCGGACAAGAACTCCTACGAGCAGTACTTC.